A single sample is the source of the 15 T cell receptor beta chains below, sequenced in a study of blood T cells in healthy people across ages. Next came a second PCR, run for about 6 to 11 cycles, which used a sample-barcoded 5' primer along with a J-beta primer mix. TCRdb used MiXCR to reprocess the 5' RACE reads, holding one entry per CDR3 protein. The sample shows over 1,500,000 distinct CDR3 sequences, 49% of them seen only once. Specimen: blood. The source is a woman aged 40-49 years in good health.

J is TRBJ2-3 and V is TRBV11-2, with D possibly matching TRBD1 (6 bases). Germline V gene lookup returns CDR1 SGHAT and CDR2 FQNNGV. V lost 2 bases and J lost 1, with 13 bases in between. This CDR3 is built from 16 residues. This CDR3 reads CASSLRGRGGTDTQYF. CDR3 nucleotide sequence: TGTGCCAGCAGCTTACGAGGCAGGGGCGGCACAGATACGCAGTATTTT. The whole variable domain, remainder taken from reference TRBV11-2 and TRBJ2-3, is EAGVAQSPRYKIIEKRQSVAFWCNPISGHATLYWYQQILGQGPKLLIQFQNNGVVDDSQLPKDRFSAERLKGVDSTLKIQPAKLEDSAVYLCASSLRGRGGTDTQYFGPGTRLTVL.

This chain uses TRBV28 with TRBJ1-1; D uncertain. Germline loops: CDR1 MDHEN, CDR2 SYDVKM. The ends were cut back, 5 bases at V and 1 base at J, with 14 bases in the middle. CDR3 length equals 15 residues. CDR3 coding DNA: TGTGCCAGCAGTCCAATGGCGCGTCCGAACACTGAAGCTTTCTTT. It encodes CASSPMARPNTEAFF. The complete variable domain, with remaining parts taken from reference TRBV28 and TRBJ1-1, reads DVKVTQSSRYLVKRTGEKVFLECVQDMDHENMFWYRQDPGLGLRLIYFSYDVKMKEKGDIPEGYSVSREKKERFSLILESASTNQTSMYLCASSPMARPNTEAFFGQGTRLTVV.

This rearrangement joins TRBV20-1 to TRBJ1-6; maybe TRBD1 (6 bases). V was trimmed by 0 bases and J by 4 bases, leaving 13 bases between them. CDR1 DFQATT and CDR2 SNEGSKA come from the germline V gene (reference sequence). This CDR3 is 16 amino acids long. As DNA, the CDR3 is TGCAGTGCTAGAGATCTGGGGAGGGGGTATAATTCACCCCTCCACTTT. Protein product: CSARDLGRGYNSPLHF.

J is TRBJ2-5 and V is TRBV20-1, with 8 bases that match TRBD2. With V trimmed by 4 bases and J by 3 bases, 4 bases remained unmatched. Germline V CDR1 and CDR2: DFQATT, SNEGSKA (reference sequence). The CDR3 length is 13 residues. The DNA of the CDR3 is TGCAGTGCTAACAAGCGGGGGAAAGAGACCCAGTACTTC. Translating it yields CSANKRGKETQYF.

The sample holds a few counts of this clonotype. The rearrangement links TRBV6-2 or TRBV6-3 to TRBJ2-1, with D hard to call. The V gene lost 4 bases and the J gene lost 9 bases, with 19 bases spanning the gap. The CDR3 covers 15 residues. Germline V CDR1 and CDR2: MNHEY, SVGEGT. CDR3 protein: CASSSDPGKFREQFF. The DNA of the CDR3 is TGTGCCAGCAGTTCCGACCCTGGGAAATTTCGTGAGCAGTTCTTC.

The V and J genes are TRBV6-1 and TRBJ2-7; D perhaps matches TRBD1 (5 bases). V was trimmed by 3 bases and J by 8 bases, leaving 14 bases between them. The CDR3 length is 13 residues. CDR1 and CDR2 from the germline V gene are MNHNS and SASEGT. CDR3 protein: CASSDLQGMQQYF. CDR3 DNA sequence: TGTGCCAGCAGTGACCTTCAGGGTATGCAGCAGTACTTC.

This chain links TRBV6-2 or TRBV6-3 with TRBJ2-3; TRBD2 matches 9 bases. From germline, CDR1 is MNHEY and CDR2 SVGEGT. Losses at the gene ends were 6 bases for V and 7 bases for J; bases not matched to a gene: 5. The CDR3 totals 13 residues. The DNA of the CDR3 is TGTGCCAGCAGCCTAGCGGGGTGGAATACGCAGTATTTT. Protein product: CASSLAGWNTQYF.

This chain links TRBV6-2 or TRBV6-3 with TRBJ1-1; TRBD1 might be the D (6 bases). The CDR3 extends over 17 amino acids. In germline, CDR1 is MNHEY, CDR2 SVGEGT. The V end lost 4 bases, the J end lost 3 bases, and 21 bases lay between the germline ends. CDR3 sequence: CASSSIGQSRLYTEAFF. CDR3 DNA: TGTGCCAGCAGTTCCATCGGACAGTCCCGTCTGTACACTGAAGCTTTCTTT.

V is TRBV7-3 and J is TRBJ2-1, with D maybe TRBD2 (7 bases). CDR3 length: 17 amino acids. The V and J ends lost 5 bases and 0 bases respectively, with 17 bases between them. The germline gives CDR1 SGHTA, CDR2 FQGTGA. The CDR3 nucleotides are TGTGCCAGCAGCCATAGTAGGGGGGGAGGCTCCTACAATGAGCAGTTCTTC. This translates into CASSHSRGGGSYNEQFF.

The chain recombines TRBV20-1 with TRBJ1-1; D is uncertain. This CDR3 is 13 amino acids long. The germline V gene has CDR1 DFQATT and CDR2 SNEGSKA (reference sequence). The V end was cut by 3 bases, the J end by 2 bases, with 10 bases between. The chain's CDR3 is CSASQQRNTEAFF. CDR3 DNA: TGCAGTGCTAGCCAGCAAAGAAACACTGAAGCTTTCTTT.

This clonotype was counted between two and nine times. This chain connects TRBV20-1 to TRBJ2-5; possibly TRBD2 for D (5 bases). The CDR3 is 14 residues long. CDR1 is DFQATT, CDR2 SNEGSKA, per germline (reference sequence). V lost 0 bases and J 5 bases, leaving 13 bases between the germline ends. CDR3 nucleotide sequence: TGCAGTGCTAGAGATTCGACGGGGATGGAGACCCAGTACTTC. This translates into CSARDSTGMETQYF.

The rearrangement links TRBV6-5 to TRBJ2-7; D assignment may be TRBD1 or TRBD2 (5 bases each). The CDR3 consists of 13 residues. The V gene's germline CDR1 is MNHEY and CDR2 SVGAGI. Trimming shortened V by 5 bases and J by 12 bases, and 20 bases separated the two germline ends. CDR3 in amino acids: CASSPNVGETRYF. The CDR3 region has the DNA TGTGCCAGCAGTCCAAACGTAGGGGAGACCCGGTACTTC.

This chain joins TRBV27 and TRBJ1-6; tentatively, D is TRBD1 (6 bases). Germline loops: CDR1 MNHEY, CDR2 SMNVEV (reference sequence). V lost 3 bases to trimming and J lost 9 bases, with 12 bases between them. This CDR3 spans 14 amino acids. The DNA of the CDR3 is TGTGCCAGCAGTTTTTCAGGGGTGCGTTCACCCCTCCACTTT. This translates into CASSFSGVRSPLHF.

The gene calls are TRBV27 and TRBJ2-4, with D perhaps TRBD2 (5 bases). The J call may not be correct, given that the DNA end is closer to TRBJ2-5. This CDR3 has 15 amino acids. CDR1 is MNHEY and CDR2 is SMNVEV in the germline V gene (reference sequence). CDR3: CASSLQPSRGETQYF. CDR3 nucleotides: TGTGCCAGCAGTTTACAACCATCCCGCGGGGAGACCCAGTACTTC.

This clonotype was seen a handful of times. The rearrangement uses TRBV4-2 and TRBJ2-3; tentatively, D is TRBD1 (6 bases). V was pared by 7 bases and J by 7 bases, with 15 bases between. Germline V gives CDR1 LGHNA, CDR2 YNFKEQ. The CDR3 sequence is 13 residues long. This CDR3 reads CASMGAETNTQYF. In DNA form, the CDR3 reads TGTGCCAGCATGGGGGCAGAAACAAATACGCAGTATTTT.